The 20 T cell receptor beta chains given below trace back to one sample, sequenced in a study of T cell responses to AZD1222 COVID-19 vaccine. The repertoire was sequenced with immunoSEQ multiplex PCR; TCRdb's copy has only in-frame clones and lacks some. The data hold 100,000 to 150,000 clones, with around 87% observed a single time. The sample here was peripheral blood, taken on day 0 of AZD1222 vaccination. The receptor set was obtained from an adult in good health.

The genes are TRBV28 and TRBJ2-2; 7 bases are a match to TRBD1. V lost 3 bases, J lost 0 bases, and 10 bases stayed unmatched. Germline lookup yields CDR1 MDHEN and CDR2 SYDVKM. The CDR3 extends over 18 amino acids. The CDR3 DNA reads as TGTGCCAGCAGTTTCTTTCCCCGGGACAGTTCGAACACCGGGGAGCTGTTTTTT. The encoded protein is CASSFFPRDSSNTGELFF.

The chain is built from TRBV29-1 and TRBJ2-2; D is unresolved. CDR3 length: 14 residues. Germline assignment: CDR1 SQVTM and CDR2 ANQGSEA. Trimming cost V 4 bases and J 0 bases, with 9 bases left between them. The CDR3 DNA sequence: TGCAGCGTTGCGCAGACTTCGAACACCGGGGAGCTGTTTTTT. It specifies CSVAQTSNTGELFF.

V is TRBV7-2 and J is TRBJ1-2; 8 nucleotides align to TRBD1. Trimming removed 6 bases from V and 8 bases from J; junction bases left unmatched: 14. In germline, CDR1 is SGHTA, CDR2 FQGNSA. The CDR3 is 15 residues long. Here the CDR3 reads CASSSPNQGARGYTF. The CDR3 DNA reads as TGTGCCAGCAGTTCACCCAACCAGGGGGCGCGGGGCTACACCTTC.

Only a few counts were recorded for this clone. The V and J genes are TRBV11-3 and TRBJ1-2; 12 bases map to TRBD1. This CDR3 is 16 amino acids long. With 6 bases clipped from V and 2 bases from J, the junction kept 7 bases outside the gene matches. Germline loops: CDR1 SGHNT, CDR2 YENEEA. The CDR3 nucleotides are TGTGCCAGCAGATCTAGCGGGACAGGGGGCAACTATGGCTACACCTTC. Translation: CASRSSGTGGNYGYTF.

This rearrangement joins TRBV2 to TRBJ2-7; TRBD1 matches 10 bases. The CDR3 runs to 16 residues. Germline CDR1 SNHLY, CDR2 FYNNEI. The V and J ends lost 6 bases and 3 bases, in that order; junction bases with no gene match: 11. The CDR3 region has the DNA TGTGCCAGCAGCAGGGACAGGGGCGACCTTTTCTACGAGCAGTACTTC. This sequence encodes CASSRDRGDLFYEQYF.

The chain uses TRBV28 and TRBJ1-1, with D tentatively TRBD1 (6 bases). Germline CDR1 MDHEN, CDR2 SYDVKM. The ends were cut back, 6 bases at V and 4 bases at J, with 15 bases in the middle. The CDR3 contains 14 residues. In DNA, the CDR3 is TGTGCCAGCAGCGAAACAGGGTTGGGCACTGAAGCTTTCTTT. Translated, it gives CASSETGLGTEAFF.

This clone was seen a few times. The chain is built from TRBV2 and TRBJ1-1; D possibly corresponds to TRBD1 (5 bases). The germline V and J ends were trimmed by 5 bases and 12 bases, with 16 bases remaining between them. CDR1 is SNHLY, CDR2 FYNNEI, per germline. The CDR3 runs to 12 residues. The CDR3 protein is CASSRGPRATFF. The CDR3 bases are TGTGCCAGCAGTCGGGGACCCCGTGCGACTTTCTTT. The complete variable domain, with remaining parts taken from reference TRBV2 and TRBJ1-1, reads EPEVTQTPSHQVTQMGQEVILRCVPISNHLYFYWYRQILGQKVEFLVSFYNNEISEKSEIFDDQFSVERPDGSNFTLKIRSTKLEDSAMYFCASSRGPRATFFGQGTRLTVV.

The chain has TRBV19 and TRBJ2-7; 8 bases match TRBD1. V trimming: 6 bases; J trimming: 5 bases; junction bases outside the gene matches: 15. There are 16 residues in the CDR3. Germline loops: CDR1 LNHDA, CDR2 SQIVND (reference sequence). CDR3 amino acids: CASSRQTGTGHNEQYF. The CDR3 nucleotides are TGTGCCAGTAGCCGCCAGACCGGGACAGGTCACAACGAGCAGTACTTC.

The chain links TRBV7-3 to TRBJ1-6; D uncertain. The V end was cut by 5 bases, the J end by 8 bases, with 10 bases between. CDR3 size: 13 residues. CDR1 and CDR2 from the germline V gene are SGHTA and FQGTGA. The CDR3 sequence: CASSPGFDSPLHF. CDR3 in DNA: TGTGCCAGCAGCCCCGGTTTTGATTCACCCCTCCACTTT.

The chain combines TRBV9 with TRBJ2-1; D not certain. The CDR3 has 14 amino acids. Germline lookup yields CDR1 SGDLS and CDR2 YYNGEE. Trimming took 5 bases from V and 0 from J, leaving 9 bases between them. The CDR3 loop reads CASRALSSYNEQFF. CDR3 DNA: TGTGCCAGCAGGGCCCTGAGCTCCTACAATGAGCAGTTCTTC.

The rearrangement uses TRBV5-1 and TRBJ2-7; maybe TRBD1 (5 bases). There are 14 residues in the CDR3. The ends were cut back, 0 bases at V and 1 base at J, with 8 bases in the middle. Germline CDR1 SGHRS, CDR2 YFSETQ. In nucleotides, the CDR3 is TGCGCCAGCAGCTTGGACAGGCTTTCCTACGAGCAGTACTTC. It is translated as CASSLDRLSYEQYF.

The CDR3 is CASSEFREDGYTF. DNA of the CDR3: TGTGCCAGCAGTGAATTCAGGGAGGATGGCTACACCTTC. The chain uses TRBV25-1 and TRBJ1-2, with D perhaps matching TRBD1 (5 bases). The CDR3 runs to 13 residues. Germline V gives CDR1 MGHDK, CDR2 SYGVNS. The germline V and J ends were trimmed by 1 base and 6 bases, with 9 bases remaining between them.

The chain joins TRBV7-9 to TRBJ1-1; D might be TRBD1 (6 bases). This CDR3 has 16 amino acids. V was clipped by 4 bases and J by 0 bases, with 15 bases between them. CDR1 is SEHNR and CDR2 is FQNEAQ in the germline V gene (reference sequence). CDR3 region: CASSSLRGLMNTEAFF. The CDR3 DNA reads as TGTGCCAGCAGCTCACTCCGGGGGCTTATGAACACTGAAGCTTTCTTT.

This clone was recorded only once. V gene TRBV5-1 combines with J gene TRBJ2-6; D gene ambiguous. Trimming left V 1 base short and J 0 bases short, with 17 bases between. The CDR3 runs 19 residues. Germline V CDR1 and CDR2: SGHRS, YFSETQ. CDR3 DNA: TGCGCCAGCAGCTTGTTTGGGATGGCCCTTAGCTCTGGGGCCAACGTCCTGACTTTC. This gives the protein CASSLFGMALSSGANVLTF.

The chain has TRBV5-4 and TRBJ2-1; D gene uncertain. The germline V gene encodes CDR1 SGHNT and CDR2 YYREEE (reference sequence). The CDR3 runs 15 residues. V was shortened by 0 bases and J by 0 bases, with 7 bases between the two germline ends. The chain's CDR3 is CASSLAANSYNEQFF. The CDR3 DNA reads as TGTGCCAGCAGCTTGGCCGCAAACTCCTACAATGAGCAGTTCTTC.

The table lists this clone with a few counts. V and J are TRBV7-2 and TRBJ2-7; D is tentatively TRBD1 or TRBD2 (6 bases each). The CDR3 runs 15 residues. Germline V gene sequence: CDR1 SGHTA, CDR2 FQGNSA. The V end was cut by 5 bases, the J end by 3 bases, with 17 bases between. CDR3 region: CASSPHPGADYEQYF. For the CDR3, the DNA is TGTGCCAGCAGCCCACACCCGGGGGCTGACTACGAGCAGTACTTC. The full variable domain, with the rest looked up from reference TRBV7-2 and TRBJ2-7, is GAGVSQSPSNKVTEKGKDVELRCDPISGHTALYWYRQSLGQGLEFLIYFQGNSAPDKSGLPSDRFSAERTGGSVSTLTIQRTQQEDSAVYLCASSPHPGADYEQYFGPGTRLTVT.

This clone was seen just once. V usage is TRBV6-2 or TRBV6-3 and J usage is TRBJ2-7; D remains unclear. This CDR3 region has 15 residues. Germline CDR1 is MNHEY and CDR2 is SVGEGT. Trimming stripped 6 bases from V and 2 bases from J, with 17 bases between. This CDR3 reads CASSPPQTLTYEQYF. CDR3 DNA sequence: TGTGCCAGCAGCCCGCCCCAGACCCTTACCTACGAGCAGTACTTC.

V and J are TRBV30 and TRBJ2-1, with 11 positions matching TRBD2. The CDR3 sequence is 15 residues long. Germline values: CDR1 GTSNPN, CDR2 SVGIG (reference sequence). The V segment lost 2 bases and the J segment 9 bases; nucleotides outside the gene matches: 9. The CDR3 DNA reads as TGTGCCTGGAGTCGTAGCGGGGGGGCCCGGGGTGAGCAGTTCTTC. This sequence encodes CAWSRSGGARGEQFF.

The chain joins TRBV6-4 to TRBJ2-3, with a tentative D call TRBD1 (6 bases). Germline assignment: CDR1 MRHNA and CDR2 SNTAGT. The V end was cut by 2 bases, the J end by 1 base, with 10 bases between. The CDR3 sequence is 15 residues long. CDR3 protein: CASSDGPGGTDTQYF. Written as DNA, the CDR3 is TGTGCCAGCAGTGACGGCCCAGGGGGCACAGATACGCAGTATTTT.

The genes are TRBV4-1 and TRBJ1-5, with D perhaps TRBD1 (5 bases). The CDR3 extends over 14 amino acids. The germline V and J ends were trimmed by 1 base and 5 bases, with 9 bases remaining between them. Germline loops: CDR1 MGHRA, CDR2 YSYEKL. The CDR3 reads CASSQGQSDQPQHF. The CDR3, as DNA: TGCGCCAGCAGCCAAGGACAGAGTGATCAGCCCCAGCATTTT.